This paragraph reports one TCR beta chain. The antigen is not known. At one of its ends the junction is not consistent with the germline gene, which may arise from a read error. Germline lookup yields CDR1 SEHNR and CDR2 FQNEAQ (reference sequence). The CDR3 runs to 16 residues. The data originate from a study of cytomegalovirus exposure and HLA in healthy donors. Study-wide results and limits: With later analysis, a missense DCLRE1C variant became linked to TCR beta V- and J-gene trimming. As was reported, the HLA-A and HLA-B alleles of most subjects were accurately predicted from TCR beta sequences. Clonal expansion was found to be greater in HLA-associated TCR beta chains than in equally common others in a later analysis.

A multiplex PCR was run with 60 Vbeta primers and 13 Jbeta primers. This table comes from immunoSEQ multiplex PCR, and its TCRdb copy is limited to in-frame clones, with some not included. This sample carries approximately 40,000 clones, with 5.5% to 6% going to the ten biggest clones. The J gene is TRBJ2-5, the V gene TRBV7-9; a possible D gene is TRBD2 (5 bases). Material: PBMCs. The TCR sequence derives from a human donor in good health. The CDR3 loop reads CASSLEGQLGLENQYF. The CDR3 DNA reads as TGTGCCAGCAGCTTAGAGGGTCAACTAGGGCTGGAGAACCAGTACTTC.